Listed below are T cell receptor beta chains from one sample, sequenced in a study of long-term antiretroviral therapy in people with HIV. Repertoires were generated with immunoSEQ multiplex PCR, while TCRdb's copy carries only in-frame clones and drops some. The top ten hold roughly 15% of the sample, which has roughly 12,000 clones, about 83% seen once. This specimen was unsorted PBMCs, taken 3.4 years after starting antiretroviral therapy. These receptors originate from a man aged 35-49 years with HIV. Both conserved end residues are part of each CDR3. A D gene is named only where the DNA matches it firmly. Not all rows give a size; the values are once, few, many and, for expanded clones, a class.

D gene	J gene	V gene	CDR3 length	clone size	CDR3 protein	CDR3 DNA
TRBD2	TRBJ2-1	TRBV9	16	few	CASSVVAGGSYNEQFF	TGTGCCAGCAGCGTAGTCGCGGGGGGCTCCTACAATGAGCAGTTCTTC
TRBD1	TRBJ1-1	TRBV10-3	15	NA	CAISEVDRGRTEAFF	TGTGCCATCAGTGAAGTCGACAGGGGAAGGACTGAAGCTTTCTTT
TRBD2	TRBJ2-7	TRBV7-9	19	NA	CASSLYTGRALSLDYEQYF	TGTGCCAGCAGCTTATATACCGGGAGGGCGCTTTCACTAGACTACGAGCAGTACTTC
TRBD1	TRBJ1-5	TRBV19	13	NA	CASRGTGYQPQHF	TGTGCCAGTAGGGGGACAGGGTATCAGCCCCAGCATTTT
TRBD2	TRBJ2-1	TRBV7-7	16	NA	CASSLSLADTYNEQFF	TGTGCCAGCAGCTTATCCCTAGCGGATACCTACAATGAGCAGTTCTTC
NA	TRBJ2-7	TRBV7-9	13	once	CASSLGLSYEQYF	TGTGCCAGCAGCTTAGGGCTGTCCTACGAGCAGTACTTC
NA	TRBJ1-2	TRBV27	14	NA	CASSRDTSFYGYTF	TGTGCCTCTTCTCGGGACACATCTTTCTATGGCTACACCTTC
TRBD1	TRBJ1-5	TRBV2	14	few	CASSVGQGNQPQHF	TGTGCCAGCAGTGTGGGACAGGGCAATCAGCCCCAGCATTTT
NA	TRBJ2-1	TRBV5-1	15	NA	CASSFGGNADNEQFF	TGCGCCAGCAGCTTTGGGGGTAATGCGGACAATGAGCAGTTCTTC
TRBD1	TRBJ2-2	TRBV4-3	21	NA	CASSQVGVFGQGVGHTGELFF	TGCGCCAGCAGCCAAGTCGGGGTCTTCGGACAGGGGGTTGGGCACACCGGGGAGCTGTTTTTT
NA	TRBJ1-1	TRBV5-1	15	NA	CASSQGRLVNTEAFF	TGCGCCAGCAGTCAGGGGCGTTTAGTGAACACTGAAGCTTTCTTT
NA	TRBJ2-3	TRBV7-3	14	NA	CASSLGGSPDTQYF	TGTGCCAGCAGCTTAGGTGGGAGCCCTGATACGCAGTATTTT
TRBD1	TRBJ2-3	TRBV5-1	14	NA	CASSRDSSGDTQYF	TGCGCCAGCAGTCGGGACAGCTCAGGAGATACGCAGTATTTT
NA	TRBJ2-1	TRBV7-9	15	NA	CASKVEGSSYNEQFF	TGTGCCAGCAAAGTAGAGGGGAGCTCCTACAATGAGCAGTTCTTC
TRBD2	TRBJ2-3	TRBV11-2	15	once	CASSFGTRIADTQYF	TGTGCCAGCAGCTTCGGGACTAGGATTGCAGATACGCAGTATTTT
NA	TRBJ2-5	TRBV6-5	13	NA	CASREQGTGAQYF	TGTGCCAGCAGGGAACAAGGGACTGGGGCCCAGTACTTC
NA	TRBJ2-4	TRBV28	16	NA	CASNLGGTLAKNIQYF	TGTGCCAGCAACCTTGGCGGGACTCTAGCCAAAAACATTCAGTACTTC
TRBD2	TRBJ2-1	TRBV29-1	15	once	CSVEGASGGYNEQFF	TGCAGCGTTGAAGGGGCTAGCGGGGGATACAATGAGCAGTTCTTC
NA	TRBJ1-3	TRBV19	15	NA	CASTYPSVLGNTIYF	TGTGCCAGTACTTACCCGTCCGTCCTTGGAAACACCATATATTTT
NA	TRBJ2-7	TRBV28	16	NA	CASSSAGGPLSYEQYF	TGTGCCAGCAGTTCCGCCGGGGGCCCTTTATCCTACGAGCAGTACTTC
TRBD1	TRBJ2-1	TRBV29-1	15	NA	CSVEEIGQGANEQFF	TGCAGCGTTGAAGAGATCGGACAGGGGGCAAATGAGCAGTTCTTC
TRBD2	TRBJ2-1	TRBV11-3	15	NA	CASSRLARDYNEQFF	TGTGCCAGCAGCAGACTAGCGAGGGATTACAATGAGCAGTTCTTC
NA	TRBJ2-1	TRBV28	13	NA	CASSSGSWDEQFF	TGTGCCAGCAGTTCCGGGTCTTGGGATGAGCAGTTCTTC
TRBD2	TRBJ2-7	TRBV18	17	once	CASSPKREGRKFHEQYF	TGTGCCAGCTCACCCAAGCGGGAGGGCCGAAAGTTCCACGAGCAGTACTTC
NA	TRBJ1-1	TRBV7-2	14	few	CASSLGGGRTEAFF	TGTGCCAGCAGCTTAGGGGGAGGGCGAACTGAAGCTTTCTTT
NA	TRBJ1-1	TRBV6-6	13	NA	CASSQDRYTEAFF	TGTGCCAGCAGCCAGGACCGGTACACTGAAGCTTTCTTT
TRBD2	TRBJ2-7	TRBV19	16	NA	CASSIRTSGEAYEQYF	TGTGCCAGTAGTATCCGGACTAGCGGGGAGGCCTACGAGCAGTACTTC
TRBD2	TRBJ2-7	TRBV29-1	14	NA	CSVGGVAGGYEQYF	TGCAGCGTTGGGGGGGTAGCGGGAGGCTACGAGCAGTACTTC
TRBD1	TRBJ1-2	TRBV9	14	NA	CASNRGTGVYGYTF	TGTGCCAGCAATAGGGGGACAGGGGTCTATGGCTACACCTTC
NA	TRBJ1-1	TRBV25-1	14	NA	CASSADAGFTEAFF	TGTGCCAGCAGTGCCGATGCAGGGTTCACTGAAGCTTTCTTT
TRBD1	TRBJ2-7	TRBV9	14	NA	CASKQGAQSYEQYF	TGTGCCAGCAAACAGGGGGCTCAATCGTACGAGCAGTACTTC
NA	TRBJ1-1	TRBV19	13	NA	CASRLKVNTEAFF	TGTGCCAGTAGATTGAAGGTGAACACTGAAGCTTTCTTT
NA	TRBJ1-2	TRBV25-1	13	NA	CASSVGQNYGYTF	TGTGCCAGCAGTGTCGGCCAGAACTATGGCTACACCTTC
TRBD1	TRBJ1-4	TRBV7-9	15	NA	CASSRQGARDEKLFF	TGTGCCAGCAGCCGACAGGGGGCGAGGGATGAAAAACTGTTTTTT
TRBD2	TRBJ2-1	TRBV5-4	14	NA	CASSLPGRAGEQFF	TGTGCCAGCAGCTTGCCCGGGAGGGCCGGTGAGCAGTTCTTC
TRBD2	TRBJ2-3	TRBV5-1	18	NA	CASSLARLAGAFTDTQYF	TGCGCCAGCAGCTTGGCACGACTAGCGGGAGCTTTCACAGATACGCAGTATTTT
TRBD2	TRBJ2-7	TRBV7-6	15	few	CASSRKTGGAHEQYF	TGTGCCAGCAGCCGCAAAACCGGGGGGGCCCACGAGCAGTACTTC
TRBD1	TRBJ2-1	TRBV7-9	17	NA	CASSLGGIGTGDNEQFF	TGTGCCAGCAGCTTAGGTGGTATCGGGACAGGGGACAATGAGCAGTTCTTC
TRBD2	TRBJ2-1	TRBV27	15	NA	CASSFPSGRYNEQFF	TGTGCCAGCAGTTTCCCTAGCGGGAGATACAATGAGCAGTTCTTC
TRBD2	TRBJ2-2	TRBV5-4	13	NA	CASSVAGTGELFF	TGTGCCAGCAGCGTAGCGGGCACCGGGGAGCTGTTTTTT
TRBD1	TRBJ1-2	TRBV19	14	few	CASSSPDRGRGYTF	TGTGCCAGTAGCTCCCCGGACAGGGGGCGCGGCTACACCTTC
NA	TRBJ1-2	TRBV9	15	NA	CASSPPTMGNYGYTF	TGTGCCAGCAGCCCCCCCACCATGGGGAACTATGGCTACACCTTC
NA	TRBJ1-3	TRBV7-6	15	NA	CASSLRTKVQNTIYF	TGTGCCAGCAGCTTACGGACTAAGGTTCAGAACACCATATATTTT
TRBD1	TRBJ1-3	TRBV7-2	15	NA	CASSGNRGFGNTIYF	TGTGCCAGCAGCGGCAACAGGGGGTTTGGAAACACCATATATTTT
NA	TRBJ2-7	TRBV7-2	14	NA	CASSLPGPGNEQYF	TGTGCCAGCAGCCTACCGGGACCGGGTAACGAGCAGTACTTC
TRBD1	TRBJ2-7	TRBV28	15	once	CASSSFGTGHYEQYF	TGTGCCAGCTCTTCTTTTGGGACAGGCCACTACGAGCAGTACTTC
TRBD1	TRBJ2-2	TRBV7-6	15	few	CASSNRDRNTGELFF	TGTGCCAGCAGCAACCGGGACAGGAACACCGGGGAGCTGTTTTTT
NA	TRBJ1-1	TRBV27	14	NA	CASSSNFGNTEAFF	TGTGCCAGCAGTTCCAACTTCGGGAACACTGAAGCTTTCTTT
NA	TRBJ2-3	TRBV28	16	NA	CASSFGLSWRADTQYF	TGTGCCAGCAGTTTTGGGCTTAGCTGGAGGGCAGATACGCAGTATTTT
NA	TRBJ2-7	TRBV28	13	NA	CASTPARIYEQYF	TGTGCCAGCACCCCGGCCCGGATTTACGAGCAGTACTTC
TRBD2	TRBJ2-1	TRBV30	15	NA	CAWSFGSGVYNEQFF	TGTGCCTGGAGTTTTGGTAGCGGGGTGTACAATGAGCAGTTCTTC
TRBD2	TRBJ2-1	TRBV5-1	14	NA	CASSLDLGTRIEFF	TGCGCCAGCAGCTTGGACCTAGGGACTAGGATAGAGTTCTTC
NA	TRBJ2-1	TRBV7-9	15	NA	CASSLVRINYNEQFF	TGTGCCAGCAGCTTAGTTCGTATTAACTACAATGAGCAGTTCTTC
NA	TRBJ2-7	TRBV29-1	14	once	CSVEYDSNPYEQYF	TGCAGCGTTGAATATGACAGCAACCCCTACGAGCAGTACTTC
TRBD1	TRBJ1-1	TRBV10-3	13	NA	CAISESGTAKAFF	TGTGCCATCAGTGAGTCGGGGACAGCTAAAGCTTTCTTT
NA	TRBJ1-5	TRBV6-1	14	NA	CASIGQNLNQPQHF	TGTGCCAGCATCGGACAGAACCTTAATCAGCCCCAGCATTTT
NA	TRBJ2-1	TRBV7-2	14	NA	CASSFDPSYNEQFF	TGTGCCAGCAGCTTCGATCCATCCTACAATGAGCAGTTCTTC